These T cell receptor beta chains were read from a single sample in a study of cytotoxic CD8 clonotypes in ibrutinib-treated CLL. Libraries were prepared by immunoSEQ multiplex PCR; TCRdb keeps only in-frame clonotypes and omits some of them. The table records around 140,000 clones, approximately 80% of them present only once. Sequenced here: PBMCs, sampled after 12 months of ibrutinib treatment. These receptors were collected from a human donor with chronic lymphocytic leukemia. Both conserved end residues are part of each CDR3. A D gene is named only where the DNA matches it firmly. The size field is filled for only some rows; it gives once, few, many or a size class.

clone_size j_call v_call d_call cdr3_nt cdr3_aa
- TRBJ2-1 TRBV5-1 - TGCGCCAGCGAGAGGGGGGAAGCAAGAAATGAGCAGTTCTTC CASERGEARNEQFF
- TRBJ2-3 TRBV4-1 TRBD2 TGCGCCACCACGAGGGGAGCGGGGGGGGACACAGATACGCAGTATTTT CATTRGAGGDTDTQYF
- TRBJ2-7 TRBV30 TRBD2 TGTGCCTGGAGTTGGGTTGGCGGGGGGGCCTACGAGCAGTACTTC CAWSWVGGGAYEQYF
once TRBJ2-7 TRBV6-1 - TGTGCCAGCAGTTTAGCGGCCGAGCAGTACTTC CASSLAAEQYF
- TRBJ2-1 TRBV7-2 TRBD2 TGTGCCAGCAGCCCAGCGGGGTCCTACAATGAGCAGTTCTTC CASSPAGSYNEQFF
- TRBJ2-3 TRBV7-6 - TGTGCCAGCAGCCAGGGGTTGACAGATACGCAGTATTTT CASSQGLTDTQYF
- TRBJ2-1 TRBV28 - TGTGCCAGCACCGGGTCAGGAGGCCGATACAATGAGCAGTTCTTC CASTGSGGRYNEQFF
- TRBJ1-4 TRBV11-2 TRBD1 TGTGCCAGCAGCCTCGACGGACAGGGTGCTGAAAAACTGTTTTTT CASSLDGQGAEKLFF
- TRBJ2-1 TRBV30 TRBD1 TGTGCCTGGAGCGGACAGGGTTACAATGAGCAGTTCTTC CAWSGQGYNEQFF
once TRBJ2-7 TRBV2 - TGTGCCACCTGGGGGGGAGGAAGCAGGGGTCTCTCCTACGAGCAGTACTTC CATWGGGSRGLSYEQYF
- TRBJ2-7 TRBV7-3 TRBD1 TGTGCCAGCAGCTTCTCGGGCAGGGGGCCTTACGAGCAGTACTTC CASSFSGRGPYEQYF
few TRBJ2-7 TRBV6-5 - TGTGCCAGCAGTTACGGGGCTAGCGCATCCTACGAGCAGTACTTC CASSYGASASYEQYF
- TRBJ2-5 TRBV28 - TGTGCCAGCAGTACCCTCGGGTGGTACCAAGAGACCCAGTACTTC CASSTLGWYQETQYF
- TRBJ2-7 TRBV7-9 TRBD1 TGTGCCAGCAGCTTAGGGACAGGGGTCTACGAGCAGTACTTC CASSLGTGVYEQYF
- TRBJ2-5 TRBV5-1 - TGCGCCAGCAGCTTGGAGGGTTTGGCCCAAGAGACCCAGTACTTC CASSLEGLAQETQYF
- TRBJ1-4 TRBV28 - TGTGCCAGCAGTCTGTACAGGGCCGAGGAAAAACTGTTTTTT CASSLYRAEEKLFF
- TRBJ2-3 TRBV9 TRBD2 TGTGCCAGCAGCGTCCTAGCGGGGGGGAAAGATACGCAGTATTTT CASSVLAGGKDTQYF
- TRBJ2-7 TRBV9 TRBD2 TGTGCCAGCAGCGCCTCCCCGACGGGGGGTCAGCAGTACTTC CASSASPTGGQQYF
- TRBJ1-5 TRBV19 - TGTGCCAGTACCCTCGTACGGGGTAGCAATCAGCCCCAGCATTTT CASTLVRGSNQPQHF
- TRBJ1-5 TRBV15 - TGTGCCACCAGCAGAGATCTTCCAGGGATAGGGAGCAATCAGCCCCAGCATTTT CATSRDLPGIGSNQPQHF
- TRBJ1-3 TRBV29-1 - TGCAGCGTTGTCACGGGGTTCGGAAACACCATATATTTT CSVVTGFGNTIYF
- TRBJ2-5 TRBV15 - TGTGCCACCAGCATTACGGGGGAGACCCAGTACTTC CATSITGETQYF
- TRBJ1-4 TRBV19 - TGTGCCAGTGGGGTAACTAATGAAAAACTGTTTTTT CASGVTNEKLFF
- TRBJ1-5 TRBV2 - TGTGCCAGCTGTAGCCGCAATCAGCCCCAGCATTTT CASCSRNQPQHF
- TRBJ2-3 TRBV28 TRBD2 TGTGCCAGCCCTGGGCCCATAAGCGGGGGGGCCTTTTCTACAGATACGCAGTATTTT CASPGPISGGAFSTDTQYF
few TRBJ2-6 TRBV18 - TGTGCCAGCTCACCAATCCCGGCCGGGGCTGGGGCCAACGTCCTGACTTTC CASSPIPAGAGANVLTF
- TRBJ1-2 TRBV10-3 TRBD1 TGTGCCATCAGTGATTGGACAGGGGAGGGCTACACCTTC CAISDWTGEGYTF
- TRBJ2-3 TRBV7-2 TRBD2 TGTGCCAGCATCCCCGGGCTAGCGGGGGGGGATACGCAGTATTTT CASIPGLAGGDTQYF
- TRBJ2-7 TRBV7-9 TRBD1 TGTGCCAGCAGCTCGACAGGGGGGTCCTACGAGCAGTACTTC CASSSTGGSYEQYF
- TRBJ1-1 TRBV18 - TGTGCCAGCTCACCACGTGGACAGACGAACACTGAAGCTTTCTTT CASSPRGQTNTEAFF
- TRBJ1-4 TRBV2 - TGTGCCAGCAGCGCGGGACTCGGGATTGAAAAACTGTTTTTT CASSAGLGIEKLFF
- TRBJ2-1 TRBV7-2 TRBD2 TGTGCCAGCAGCCCAGGACTAGCGGGGTACAATGAGCAGTTCTTC CASSPGLAGYNEQFF
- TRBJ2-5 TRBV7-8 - TGTGCCAGCAGCCCCGGCGAGGTCCAAGAGACCCAGTACTTC CASSPGEVQETQYF
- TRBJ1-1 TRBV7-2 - TGTGCCAGCAGCCTGTCCATATCCACGGGAAACACTGAAGCTTTCTTT CASSLSISTGNTEAFF
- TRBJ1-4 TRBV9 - TGTGCCAGCAGCACTCTTGAGTCAACTAATGAAAAACTGTTTTTT CASSTLESTNEKLFF
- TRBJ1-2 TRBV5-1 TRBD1 TGCGCCAGCAGCTTGGGACAGGGGGCGGATGGCTACACCTTC CASSLGQGADGYTF
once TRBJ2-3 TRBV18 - TGTGCCAGCTCACCACAGGTCTCAGATACGCAGTATTTT CASSPQVSDTQYF
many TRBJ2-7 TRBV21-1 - TGTGCCAGCATCCAGACGGGGCAACGGGGCTCCTACGAGCAGTACTTC CASIQTGQRGSYEQYF
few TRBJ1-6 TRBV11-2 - TGTGCCAGCAGCTTAGAAGCAGGTCTGAATTCACCCCTCCACTTT CASSLEAGLNSPLHF
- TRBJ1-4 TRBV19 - TGTGCCAGTAGCCGACAGACCGAAAAACTGTTTTTT CASSRQTEKLFF
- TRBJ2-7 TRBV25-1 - TGTGCCAGCAGTGAATATCCGACTTCCTACGAGCAGTACTTC CASSEYPTSYEQYF
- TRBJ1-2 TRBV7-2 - TGTGCCAGCACCACGGGACCGGGGAACTATGGCTACACCTTC CASTTGPGNYGYTF
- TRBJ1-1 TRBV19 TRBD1 TGTGCCAGTAGTATGTTAGGACAGGGGGCGCGGAGAGCTTTCTTT CASSMLGQGARRAFF
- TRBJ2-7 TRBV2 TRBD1 TGTGCCAGCAGTGGGACAGGGGGCGAGCAGTACTTC CASSGTGGEQYF
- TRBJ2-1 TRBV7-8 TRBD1 TGTGCCAGCAGCCCTAGGACAGGGGGCCACGATGAGCAGTTCTTC CASSPRTGGHDEQFF
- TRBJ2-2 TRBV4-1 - TGCGCCAGCAGCCCGAGAGGGTATGGCACCGGGGAGCTGTTTTTT CASSPRGYGTGELFF
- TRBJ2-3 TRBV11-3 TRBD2 TGTGCCAGCAGGGGACTAGCGGGAGGGTTCAGCACAGATACGCAGTATTTT CASRGLAGGFSTDTQYF
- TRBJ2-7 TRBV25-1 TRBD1 TGTGCCACCGTGTTGGAACCGGGACAGGGAAGGGGGGAGCAGTACTTC CATVLEPGQGRGEQYF